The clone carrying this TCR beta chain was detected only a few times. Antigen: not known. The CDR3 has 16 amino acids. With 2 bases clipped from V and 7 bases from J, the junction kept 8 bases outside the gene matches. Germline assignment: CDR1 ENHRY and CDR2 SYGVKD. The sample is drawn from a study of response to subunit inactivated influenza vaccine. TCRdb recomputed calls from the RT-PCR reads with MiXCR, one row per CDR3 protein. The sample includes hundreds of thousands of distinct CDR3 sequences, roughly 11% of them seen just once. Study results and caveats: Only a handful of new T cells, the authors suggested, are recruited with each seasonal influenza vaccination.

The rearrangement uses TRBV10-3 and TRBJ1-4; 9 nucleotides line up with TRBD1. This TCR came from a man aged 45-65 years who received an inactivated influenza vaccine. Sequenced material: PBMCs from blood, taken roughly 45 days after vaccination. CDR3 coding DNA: TGTGCCATCAGTGAGCCTGGCGGGACAGGGAGTGAAAAACTGTTTTTT. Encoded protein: CAISEPGGTGSEKLFF.